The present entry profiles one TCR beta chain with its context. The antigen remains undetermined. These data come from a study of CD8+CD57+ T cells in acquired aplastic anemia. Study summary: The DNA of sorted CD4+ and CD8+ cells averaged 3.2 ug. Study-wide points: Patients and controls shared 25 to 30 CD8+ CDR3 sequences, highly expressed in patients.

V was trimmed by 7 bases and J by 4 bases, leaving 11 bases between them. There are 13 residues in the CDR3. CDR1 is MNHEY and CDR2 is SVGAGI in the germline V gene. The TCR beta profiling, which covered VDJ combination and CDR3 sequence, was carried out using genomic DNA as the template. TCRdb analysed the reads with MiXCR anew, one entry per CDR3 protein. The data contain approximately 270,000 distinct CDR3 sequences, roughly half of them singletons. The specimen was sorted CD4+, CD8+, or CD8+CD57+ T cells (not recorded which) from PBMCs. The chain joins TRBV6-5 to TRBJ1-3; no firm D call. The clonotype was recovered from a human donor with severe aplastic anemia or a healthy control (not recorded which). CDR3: CASTQAGGNTIYF. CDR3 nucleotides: TGTGCCAGCACCCAAGCGGGGGGAAACACCATATATTTT.